The 9 T cell receptor beta chains below all came from one sample that was sequenced in a study of CD8 T cells in ankylosing spondylitis. TCRdb reanalysed the 5' RACE reads using MiXCR and keeps one entry per CDR3 protein. This table has about 130,000 distinct CDR3 sequences, approximately 9.7% appearing once. Sequenced material: blood, either unsorted or a sorted T cell fraction (not recorded which). The source of these receptors is a male donor with ankylosing spondylitis or in good health (not recorded which).

This clonotype was seen a few times. The rearrangement links TRBV5-1 to TRBJ2-3; 8 bases fit TRBD2. Looked up from germline, CDR1 is SGHRS and CDR2 is YFSETQ. Trimming removed 0 bases from V and 2 bases from J; junction bases left unmatched: 5. The CDR3 runs to 16 residues. The CDR3 DNA sequence: TGCGCCAGCAGCTTGGTACTAGCGGAGACCACAGATACGCAGTATTTT. Amino acid sequence: CASSLVLAETTDTQYF.

The table lists this clonotype with many counts. This chain links TRBV6-5 with TRBJ1-1; possible D gene TRBD1, 5 bases. Germline-derived CDR1 and CDR2 are MNHEY and SVGAGI. The CDR3 is 16 residues long. Trimming pared 1 base from V and 3 bases from J, leaving 15 bases between. The CDR3 DNA sequence: TGTGCCAGCAGTTACTTCGGCGGGGGTTGGGACACTGAAGCTTTCTTT. Its protein is CASSYFGGGWDTEAFF.

V gene TRBV5-8 combines with J gene TRBJ2-5; 8 nucleotides agree with TRBD2. Germline-derived CDR1 and CDR2 are SGHTS and YDEGEE. V trimming: 7 bases; J trimming: 5 bases; junction bases outside the gene matches: 16. The CDR3 spans 16 residues. CDR3 region: CASCLPHGAGDETQYF. The CDR3 nucleotides read TGTGCCAGCTGCCTGCCCCACGGAGCGGGAGATGAGACCCAGTACTTC.

The table lists this clonotype with many counts. The gene calls are TRBV28 and TRBJ2-6; D gene unclear. The CDR3 loop spans 15 amino acids. Trimming removed 1 base from V and 0 bases from J, with 4 bases in between. The germline V gene has CDR1 MDHEN and CDR2 SYDVKM. In DNA, the CDR3 is TGTGCCAGCAGTTTATCAAGCTCTGGGGCCAACGTCCTGACTTTC. Its protein is CASSLSSSGANVLTF.

This clonotype came up many times. The genes are TRBV7-7 and TRBJ2-7; D gene unclear. The ends were cut back, 1 base at V and 0 bases at J, with 13 bases in the middle. CDR1 is SSHAT and CDR2 is FNYEAQ in the germline V gene (reference sequence). This CDR3 has 16 residues. The CDR3 region is CASSLGVGLSSYEQYF. The CDR3 coding sequence is TGTGCCAGCAGCTTAGGGGTGGGTTTAAGCTCCTACGAGCAGTACTTC. Full variable domain (remainder filled in from reference TRBV7-7 and TRBJ2-7): GAGVSQSPRYKVTKRGQDVTLRCDPISSHATLYWYQQALGQGPEFLTYFNYEAQPDKSGLPSDRFSAERPEGSISTLTIQRTEQRDSAMYRCASSLGVGLSSYEQYFGPGTRLTVT.

This clonotype has ten or more counts. This sequence joins TRBV7-2 and TRBJ2-5, with 9 bases aligning to TRBD2. Trimming took 5 bases from V and 6 from J; bases not matched to a gene: 13. Germline V gives CDR1 SGHTA, CDR2 FQGNSA. This CDR3 comprises 16 residues. The CDR3 region has the DNA TGTGCCAGCAGCACCTCCCCCGGGACTAGCTTCAAGACCCAGTACTTC. Translating gives CASSTSPGTSFKTQYF.

The J gene is TRBJ2-3, the V gene TRBV11-2, with D perhaps matching TRBD1 (6 bases). The V gene lost 1 base and the J gene lost 5 bases, with 19 bases spanning the gap. The CDR3 is 17 residues long. Germline CDR1 SGHAT, CDR2 FQNNGV. The CDR3 sequence is CASSLVPSSRGIDTQYF. CDR3 nucleotide sequence: TGTGCCAGCAGCTTAGTCCCCAGCTCAAGGGGGATAGATACGCAGTATTTT. Full variable domain (remainder filled in from reference TRBV11-2 and TRBJ2-3): EAGVAQSPRYKIIEKRQSVAFWCNPISGHATLYWYQQILGQGPKLLIQFQNNGVVDDSQLPKDRFSAERLKGVDSTLKIQPAKLEDSAVYLCASSLVPSSRGIDTQYFGPGTRLTVL.

This clonotype was seen at least ten times. The chain links TRBV6-5 to TRBJ2-1; TRBD2 agrees at 10 bases. The CDR3 totals 16 residues. V lost 0 bases, J lost 5 bases, and 4 bases stayed unmatched. CDR1 MNHEY and CDR2 SVGAGI come from the germline V gene. The CDR3 DNA reads as TGTGCCAGCAGTTACTCACATGGGACTAGCGACAATGAGCAGTTCTTC. This translates into CASSYSHGTSDNEQFF.

The chain employs TRBV7-2 and TRBJ2-5, with a possible D match to TRBD1 (6 bases). In germline, CDR1 is SGHTA, CDR2 FQGNSA. The CDR3 covers 14 residues. V lost 2 bases and J lost 5, with 12 bases in between. CDR3 sequence: CASSLTGTKETQYF. The CDR3 coding sequence is TGTGCCAGCAGCTTAACAGGGACAAAGGAGACCCAGTACTTC.